This T cell receptor (beta chain) was captured in a study of OX40 agonist ivuxolimab in advanced cancers. The method was immunoSEQ multiplex PCR; TCRdb's version includes in-frame clones alone and lacks a portion of them. In the table there are around 60,000 clones, 91% of which are singletons. The sequencing used CD4+ or CD8+ T cells sorted from blood, collected in a trial of the OX40 agonist ivuxolimab. The sequence derives from an adult with an advanced solid tumor such as melanoma, head and neck, liver or kidney cancer.

This CDR3 reads CASSLRGGAYNEQFF. The CDR3 DNA reads as TGCGCCAGCAGCTTGCGGGGTGGGGCCTACAATGAGCAGTTCTTC. V and J are TRBV5-1 and TRBJ2-1, with D perhaps matching TRBD2 (5 bases). The germline CDR1 and CDR2 sequences are SGHRS and YFSETQ. Deletions cut 1 base from V and 2 bases from J, with 10 bases between. There are 15 residues in the CDR3. Full variable domain (remainder filled in from reference TRBV5-1 and TRBJ2-1): KAGVTQTPRYLIKTRGQQVTLSCSPISGHRSVSWYQQTPGQGLQFLFEYFSETQRNKGNFPGRFSGRQFSNSRSEMNVSTLELGDSALYLCASSLRGGAYNEQFFGPGTRLTVL.